Presented here are 23 T cell receptor beta chains from one specimen sequenced in a study of post-analysis software for immune sequencing data (dated by TCRdb to about 2015). General conclusions and limits of the study: Significantly higher frequencies in patients than in controls were found for about five TRBV segments, including TRBV5-6, TRBV5-1 and TRBV20-1.

Library creation used PCR. The sequencing machine was an Illumina HiSeq 2500. To reduce PCR and sequencing biases, unique molecular identifiers were built into the TCR beta cDNA libraries. In-frame beta chains were kept once TCRdb had trimmed the public reads at Q25 with fastp and called clones with MiXCR. Every distinct CDR3 protein forms one entry, paired with its most common genes and DNA. Across this sample there are 350,000 to 450,000 distinct CDR3 sequences, with roughly 38% seen only once. The top ten constitute 13% of the sample. No cognate antigen is known for these TCRs. Source material: blood. These receptors were collected from a girl between 10 and 17 years old with multiple sclerosis.

The rearrangement links TRBV5-1 to TRBJ2-7; D may match TRBD1 or TRBD2 (5 bases each). Trimming stripped 3 bases from V and 2 bases from J, with 9 bases between. Germline assignment: CDR1 SGHRS and CDR2 YFSETQ. CDR3 length equals 13 residues. The CDR3 region has the DNA TGCGCCAGCAGCTCCGAGGGGACCTACGAGCAGTACTTC. Translation gives CASSSEGTYEQYF.

The V call is TRBV15, the J call TRBJ2-3, with D perhaps TRBD2 (5 bases). Germline CDR1 LNHNV, CDR2 YYDKDF (reference sequence). V was trimmed by 5 bases and J by 0 bases, leaving 12 bases between them. The CDR3 is 15 residues long. The CDR3 nucleotides read TGTGCCACCAGCGAGAGGACTGTTAGCACAGATACGCAGTATTTT. The encoded protein is CATSERTVSTDTQYF.

This clonotype was detected only a few times. The rearrangement links TRBV5-5 to TRBJ1-5; no definite D call. This CDR3 has 16 amino acids. CDR1 and CDR2 (germline): SGHKS, YYEKEE (reference sequence). Trimming pared 0 bases from V and 5 bases from J, leaving 15 bases between. The CDR3 sequence is CASSLEVTRVDQPQHF. The CDR3 DNA follows: TGTGCCAGCAGCTTGGAGGTCACTAGGGTGGATCAGCCCCAGCATTTT.

V gene TRBV6-5 combines with J gene TRBJ1-4, with D uncertain. V lost 0 bases, J lost 7 bases, and 12 bases lay in between. Germline-derived CDR1 and CDR2 are MNHEY and SVGAGI. The length of the CDR3 is 15 residues. The CDR3 DNA sequence: TGTGCCAGCAGTTACTCGAATGGGTGGAGTGAAAAACTGTTTTTT. It codes for CASSYSNGWSEKLFF.

This clonotype was counted between two and nine times. The chain has TRBV5-4 and TRBJ1-6, with 12 nucleotides matching TRBD1. Per the germline V gene, CDR1 is SGHNT and CDR2 is YYREEE (reference sequence). V dropped 2 bases and J dropped 5; count of bases not matched to a gene: 2. The CDR3 length is 16 residues. The CDR3 is CASSFGTGGNNSPLHF. For the CDR3, the DNA is TGTGCCAGCAGCTTCGGGACAGGGGGCAATAATTCACCCCTCCACTTT. The full variable domain, with the rest looked up from reference TRBV5-4 and TRBJ1-6, is ETGVTQSPTHLIKTRGQQVTLRCSSQSGHNTVSWYQQALGQGPQFIFQYYREEENGRGNFPPRFSGLQFPNYSSELNVNALELDDSALYLCASSFGTGGNNSPLHFGNGTRLTVT.

This chain uses TRBV5-1 with TRBJ1-4; 9 nucleotides agree with TRBD1. The germline V gene has CDR1 SGHRS and CDR2 YFSETQ. Losses at the gene ends were 0 bases for V and 4 bases for J; bases not matched to a gene: 4. This CDR3 is built from 16 residues. The CDR3 DNA follows: TGCGCCAGCAGCTTGGCCGGGACAGGGTTTAATGAAAAACTGTTTTTT. It yields the protein CASSLAGTGFNEKLFF.

The chain recombines TRBV5-1 with TRBJ1-4; D unclear. V lost 0 bases, J lost 8 bases, and 11 bases lay in between. This CDR3 spans 14 amino acids. CDR1 and CDR2 from the germline V gene are SGHRS and YFSETQ. The DNA of the CDR3 is TGCGCCAGCAGCTTGGCGCTGGACGGGGAAAAACTGTTTTTT. Translation: CASSLALDGEKLFF.

The chain employs TRBV3-1 and TRBJ2-7; D unclear. Germline V gene lookup returns CDR1 LGHDT and CDR2 YNNKEL (reference sequence). Deletions cut 7 bases from V and 2 bases from J, with 15 bases between. CDR3 length: 14 amino acids. The CDR3 loop reads CASTPGSVPYEQYF. For the CDR3, the DNA is TGTGCCAGCACCCCGGGCTCCGTCCCCTACGAGCAGTACTTC.

To note about this clonotype: A much bigger clone sits one base away, suggesting this may be a read error. The chain links TRBV7-2 to TRBJ2-1, with 10 bases matching TRBD1. J gave up 10 bases and V 5 bases, and 11 bases lay outside the gene matches. The CDR3 length is 15 residues. Germline V lookup: CDR1 SGHTA, CDR2 FQGNSA. In DNA, the CDR3 is TGTGCCAGCAGCGCGCGGACAGGGGGGTCATACGAGCAGTTCTTC. Translated, it gives CASSARTGGSYEQFF.

This clonotype has just a few counts. The chain links TRBV20-1 to TRBJ1-4; D gene ambiguous. The V end was cut by 2 bases, the J end by 8 bases, with 12 bases between. Germline V lookup: CDR1 DFQATT, CDR2 SNEGSKA (reference sequence). This CDR3 spans 13 amino acids. CDR3 region: CSARLTKQEKLFF. The CDR3 DNA sequence: TGCAGTGCTAGACTTACAAAACAGGAAAAACTGTTTTTT.

This clonotype turned up a few times. The CDR3 bases are TGCGCCAGCAGCCAAGAGCGGACAGGGACCTACGAGCAGTACTTC. It specifies CASSQERTGTYEQYF. The chain is built from TRBV4-1 and TRBJ2-7, with 8 bases lining up with TRBD1. Per the germline V gene, CDR1 is MGHRA and CDR2 is YSYEKL. This CDR3 spans 15 amino acids. V was clipped by 0 bases and J by 2 bases; unmatched bases: 3.

The chain uses TRBV12-3 or TRBV12-4 and TRBJ2-3; D is uncertain. The CDR3 length is 14 residues. The germline V and J ends were trimmed by 3 bases and 7 bases, with 14 bases remaining between them. The CDR3 nucleotides read TGTGCCAGCAGTTTCCGCGAGAATCGGAATACGCAGTATTTT. Protein: CASSFRENRNTQYF.

The chain employs TRBV14 and TRBJ2-5; 8 nucleotides agree with TRBD2. Germline CDR1 reads SGHDN; CDR2 reads FVKESK. J lost 0 bases, V lost 0 bases, and 12 bases had no gene match. The CDR3 is made up of 19 amino acids. The CDR3 loop reads CASSQDGRRSGAYQETQYF. Written as DNA, the CDR3 is TGTGCCAGCAGCCAAGATGGGAGACGTAGCGGGGCGTACCAAGAGACCCAGTACTTC.

The sample holds a few counts of this clonotype. This chain uses TRBV7-3 with TRBJ1-5, with 7 bases aligning to TRBD1. The germline gives CDR1 SGHTA, CDR2 FQGTGA. This CDR3 has 15 amino acids. Trimming cost V 7 bases and J 7 bases; bases outside gene matches: 13. This CDR3 is CASILSRQGPQPQHF. CDR3 DNA sequence: TGTGCCAGCATCCTATCCAGACAGGGCCCCCAGCCCCAGCATTTT.

This clonotype was detected a few times. The rearrangement uses TRBV29-1 and TRBJ2-7, with TRBD1 matching over 8 bases. Germline V gene sequence: CDR1 SQVTM, CDR2 ANQGSEA. The CDR3 has 13 residues. The V gene end was trimmed by 4 bases and the J gene end by 4 bases; junction bases not matched to a gene: 6. The CDR3 nucleotides are TGCAGCGTTGGACAGGGGACGGGATACGAGCAGTACTTC. Its protein product is CSVGQGTGYEQYF.

This clonotype was found many times. The V call is TRBV12-3 or TRBV12-4, the J call TRBJ2-7; D may match TRBD1 or TRBD2 (5 bases each). CDR3 length: 15 amino acids. Trimming shortened V by 3 bases and J by 6 bases, and 18 bases separated the two germline ends. CDR3 protein: CASSFSGPSDGEQYF. The DNA for the CDR3 is TGTGCCAGCAGTTTCTCGGGGCCTTCGGACGGCGAGCAGTACTTC.

V gene TRBV28 combines with J gene TRBJ2-7; D gene unclear. Germline V lookup: CDR1 MDHEN, CDR2 SYDVKM. The V and J ends lost 3 bases and 6 bases respectively, with 6 bases between them. The CDR3 has 11 residues. In DNA, the CDR3 is TGTGCCAGCAGTTTCAGAAGCGAGCAGTACTTC. Translating gives CASSFRSEQYF.

The chain employs TRBV12-5 and TRBJ2-3, with 12 bases aligning to TRBD2. The CDR3 covers 18 residues. CDR1 LGHNT and CDR2 FRNRAP come from the germline V gene. The V and J ends lost 3 bases and 1 base, in that order; junction bases with no gene match: 8. The CDR3 DNA sequence: TGTGCTAGTGGTTTTGTGACTAGCGGGGGATCCCGCACAGATACGCAGTATTTT. Protein product: CASGFVTSGGSRTDTQYF.

This clonotype was seen more than once but under ten times. This sequence joins TRBV7-3 and TRBJ2-3; TRBD2 aligns across 11 bases. The CDR3 runs 18 residues. Germline CDR1 and CDR2: SGHTA and FQGTGA. Trimming at V came to 2 bases and at J to 6 bases, leaving 13 bases not matched to a gene. The CDR3 loop is CASSLGGSGGAIADTQYF. The DNA of the CDR3 is TGTGCCAGCAGCTTAGGGGGTAGCGGGGGGGCCATAGCCGATACGCAGTATTTT. The entire variable domain, with the rest obtained from reference TRBV7-3 and TRBJ2-3, is as follows: GAGVSQTPSNKVTEKGKYVELRCDPISGHTALYWYRQSLGQGPEFLIYFQGTGAADDSGLPNDRFFAVRPEGSVSTLKIQRTERGDSAVYLCASSLGGSGGAIADTQYFGPGTRLTVL.

This clonotype was seen ten or more times. This chain links TRBV5-6 with TRBJ2-7; tentatively, D is TRBD1 or TRBD2 (5 bases each). V was shortened by 4 bases and J by 3 bases, with 8 bases between the two germline ends. The CDR3 has 12 amino acids. In germline, CDR1 is SGHDT, CDR2 YYEEEE. CDR3 coding DNA: TGTGCCAGCAGCGCGAGGGGCTACGAGCAGTACTTC. It is translated as CASSARGYEQYF.

CDR3 protein: CASSSAGLNYGYTF. The CDR3 DNA sequence: TGCGCCAGCAGCTCAGCAGGACTTAACTATGGCTACACCTTC. The rearrangement joins TRBV5-1 to TRBJ1-2, with D hard to call. The CDR3 totals 14 residues. The ends were cut back, 3 bases at V and 1 base at J, with 10 bases in the middle. Germline CDR1 reads SGHRS; CDR2 reads YFSETQ.

The chain joins TRBV7-2 to TRBJ2-6; D ambiguous. Germline CDR1 is SGHTA and CDR2 is FQGNSA. The CDR3 length is 14 residues. V was clipped by 7 bases and J by 0 bases, with 7 bases between them. As DNA, the CDR3 is TGTGCCAGCACTGTTTCCTCTGGGGCCAACGTCCTGACTTTC. Its protein product is CASTVSSGANVLTF.

This clonotype turned up a few times. The CDR3, as DNA: TGTGCCAGCAGCTTAGAAGCAGGGCCTGCGGAGACCCAGTACTTC. This translates into CASSLEAGPAETQYF. The chain is built from TRBV11-2 and TRBJ2-5; possibly TRBD1 for D (5 bases). V lost 0 bases to trimming and J lost 5 bases, with 13 bases between them. Germline V gives CDR1 SGHAT, CDR2 FQNNGV. The CDR3 is made up of 15 amino acids. The full variable domain, its missing parts supplied by reference TRBV11-2 and TRBJ2-5, is EAGVAQSPRYKIIEKRQSVAFWCNPISGHATLYWYQQILGQGPKLLIQFQNNGVVDDSQLPKDRFSAERLKGVDSTLKIQPAKLEDSAVYLCASSLEAGPAETQYFGPGTRLLVL.